This paragraph covers one TCR beta chain sequence. Between the trimmed V and J ends, which lost 5 bases and 2 bases, there was a span of 9 bases. The CDR3 totals 13 residues. Germline CDR1 is SGHTA and CDR2 is FQGNSA. Use of 60 Vbeta and 13 Jbeta primers characterized the PCR. Generated by immunoSEQ multiplex PCR, the TCRdb table keeps only in-frame clones and is missing some. In the table there are fewer than 250,000 clones, around four fifths of which are singletons. This sample stems from a study of cytomegalovirus exposure and HLA in healthy donors. Sequenced: PBMCs. The chain has TRBV7-2 and TRBJ1-2; D remains unclear. The clonotype comes from a woman between 35 and 50 years old in good health and CMV-seronegative. For the CDR3, the DNA is TGTGCCAGCAGCCTGGACTGGAACTATGGCTACACCTTC. This sequence encodes CASSLDWNYGYTF.